This is a list of T cell receptor beta chains from one sample in a study of sequential checkpoint blockade in melanoma. Some clones are missing from TCRdb's copy, which holds only in-frame ones; the method was immunoSEQ multiplex PCR. This sample has some 16,000 clones; around 94% occur once, and the top ten carry about 23%. Source: CD8+ T cells sorted from blood (inferred from file names), taken from a patient given nivolumab and ipilimumab in sequence. Every receptor here comes from a human donor with melanoma. The CDR3 runs from the conserved cysteine through the conserved F or W. Fields, in order: D gene, V gene, J gene, clone size, CDR3 DNA, CDR3 protein. D genes are given only for firm matches. Rows may omit the clone size; those that give it use once, few, many or a size class.

>TRBD1|TRBV4-1|TRBJ1-2|-
TGCGCCAGCAGCCAAGGGGACAGGGGGAACTATGGCTACACCTTC
CASSQGDRGNYGYTF
>-|TRBV30|TRBJ2-1|-
TGTGCCTGGAGCTCCGAAGGAGGGTACAATGAGCAGTTCTTC
CAWSSEGGYNEQFF
>-|TRBV20-1|TRBJ1-2|-
TGCAGTGCTAGAGTAGATTATGGCTACACCTTC
CSARVDYGYTF
>TRBD1|TRBV7-6|TRBJ1-3|-
TGTGCCAGCAGTTCCGGGACAGGGGGAGAGATATATTTT
CASSSGTGGEIYF
>-|TRBV7-2|TRBJ2-7|-
TGTGCCAGCAGCCCCCGCTACGAGCAGTACTTC
CASSPRYEQYF
>TRBD2|TRBV6-1|TRBJ2-7|-
TGTGCCAGCAGTGAAGTGGCTAGCGGGACCCACTCCTACGAGCAGTACTTC
CASSEVASGTHSYEQYF
>-|TRBV6-5|TRBJ1-6|-
TGTGCCAGCAGTTACTCGACCAGGGATTCACCCCTCCACTTT
CASSYSTRDSPLHF
>TRBD1|TRBV5-1|TRBJ1-2|-
TGCGCCAGCAGCACCCATCCGGGACAGGGCGATTATGGCTACACCTTC
CASSTHPGQGDYGYTF
>TRBD1|TRBV27|TRBJ1-6|-
TGTGCCAGCAGTTTAGCCCCGGGACAGGGTTCACCCCTCCACTTT
CASSLAPGQGSPLHF
>TRBD1|TRBV7-8|TRBJ1-2|-
TGTGCCAGCAGCTTAGTGACAGGGGGGAAACGCTATGGCTACACCTTC
CASSLVTGGKRYGYTF
>-|TRBV25-1|TRBJ1-1|-
TGTGCCAGCAGTGTGATGGGGAGGGACACTGAAGCTTTCTTT
CASSVMGRDTEAFF
>TRBD1|TRBV19|TRBJ1-2|medium-sized
TGTGCCATCATCAGGGGGGACGGCTACACCTTC
CAIIRGDGYTF
>-|TRBV29-1|TRBJ2-7|-
TGCAGCGTTTTGCTATCAGGGGTCGAGCAGTACTTC
CSVLLSGVEQYF
>TRBD2|TRBV28|TRBJ2-7|-
TGTGCCAGCAGTTTAGATTTGCGGCGGACTAGTATATCCTACGAGCAGTACTTC
CASSLDLRRTSISYEQYF
>-|TRBV28|TRBJ1-2|-
TGTGCCAGCAGTGAAGACGGGTGGGGCTACACCTTC
CASSEDGWGYTF
>TRBD1|TRBV19|TRBJ2-7|-
TGTGCCAGTGGACAGGGGTCGGGTTACGAGCAGTACTTC
CASGQGSGYEQYF
>TRBD1|TRBV4-1|TRBJ1-2|-
TGCGCCAGCAGCCAGTACCGGGACAGGGAATTCTTC
CASSQYRDREFF
>-|TRBV28|TRBJ2-2|few
TGTGCCAGCAGCCGACGGGGCACCGGGGAGCTGTTTTTT
CASSRRGTGELFF
>TRBD1|TRBV19|TRBJ1-5|once
TGTGCCAGTAGTATAGGCATCGACAGGGGGCACAATCAGCCCCAGCATTTT
CASSIGIDRGHNQPQHF
>-|TRBV7-9|TRBJ2-7|-
TGTGCCAGCAGCCAGATTTTCGAGCAGTACTTC
CASSQIFEQYF
>TRBD1|TRBV27|TRBJ2-7|-
TGTGCCAGCAGTTTAGGCCCCGGGACAGGGGGAAAGTATGAGCAGTACTTC
CASSLGPGTGGKYEQYF
>-|TRBV7-9|TRBJ1-5|-
TGTGCCAGCAGCGGGACCGGAGCGGGAGATCAGCCCCAGCATTTT
CASSGTGAGDQPQHF
>TRBD1|TRBV27|TRBJ1-1|once
TGTGCCAGCAGTCCACCGACAGGGGGCCTTTCTGAAGCTTTCTTT
CASSPPTGGLSEAFF
>-|TRBV15|TRBJ1-1|-
TGTGCCACCAGCGCTAGCAGGTGGAGCACTGAAGCTTTCTTT
CATSASRWSTEAFF
>TRBD1|TRBV30|TRBJ1-6|-
TGTGCCTGGAGTGAACAGGGGGCGGGTAGTTCACCCCTCCACTTT
CAWSEQGAGSSPLHF
>TRBD1|TRBV19|TRBJ1-5|-
TGTGCCAGTTGGACAGGGCGGTTTGAGCCCCAGCATTTT
CASWTGRFEPQHF
>-|TRBV6-1|TRBJ1-2|-
TGTGCCAGCAGTGAAGGAACAGGACGAGGCTATGGCTACACCTTC
CASSEGTGRGYGYTF
>-|TRBV19|TRBJ1-2|-
TGTGCCAGTACGCAGGGGCCCTATGGCTACACCTTC
CASTQGPYGYTF
>-|TRBV7-9|TRBJ1-1|-
TGTGCCAGCAGCGGTGGCCTGAACACTGAAGCTTTCTTT
CASSGGLNTEAFF
>TRBD1|TRBV19|TRBJ2-7|-
TGTGCCAGTAGTATGGGACAGGGGAGGGACGAGCGGTACTTC
CASSMGQGRDERYF
>-|TRBV15|TRBJ2-1|-
TGTGCCACCAGCAGAGGAGGGCCCGACGAGCAGTTCTTC
CATSRGGPDEQFF
>TRBD1|TRBV18|TRBJ2-7|-
TGTGCCAGCTCAACCCTCAAGGGGGCGAAATCCTACGAGCAGTACTTC
CASSTLKGAKSYEQYF
>-|TRBV7-2|TRBJ1-6|-
TGTGCCAGCAGCTTAAATAGGGCGCCCCTGGGGGGATCACCCCTCCACTTT
CASSLNRAPLGGSPLHF
>TRBD1|TRBV11-2|TRBJ1-1|-
TGTGCCAGCAGCTTAGATTGGGGACAGCTTGAAGCTTTCTTT
CASSLDWGQLEAFF
>TRBD1|TRBV14|TRBJ1-4|-
TGTGCCAGCAGTCGACAGGGTGACGAAAAACTGTTTTTT
CASSRQGDEKLFF
>TRBD2|TRBV5-4|TRBJ2-7|-
TGTGCCAGCAGCCAAGATCTTCTGACTAGCGGGAGCTCCTACGAGCAGTACTTC
CASSQDLLTSGSSYEQYF
>-|TRBV19|TRBJ1-1|-
TGTGCCAGTAGGGAGCTGGGGCAGCTGAACACTGAAGCTTTCTTT
CASRELGQLNTEAFF
>-|TRBV5-6|TRBJ1-3|once
TGTGCCAGCAGCTCCGACATGGAAGGTGGAAACACCATATATTTT
CASSSDMEGGNTIYF
>-|TRBV7-8|TRBJ1-2|-
TGTGCCAGCAGCTTAGGAGGGACTTATTATGGCTACACCTTC
CASSLGGTYYGYTF
>-|TRBV18|TRBJ2-7|-
TGTGCCAGCTCACCACCTGACAGGAAAACCTACGAGCAGTACTTC
CASSPPDRKTYEQYF
>-|TRBV6-1|TRBJ2-7|-
TGTGCCAGCAGTGAAGCGAGGTTCCCCTACGAGCAGTACTTC
CASSEARFPYEQYF
>TRBD2|TRBV28|TRBJ2-7|-
TGTGCCAGCAGTTTAGGGACTAGCGGGACCGAGCAGTACTTC
CASSLGTSGTEQYF
>-|TRBV27|TRBJ1-1|-
TGTGCCAGCAGTTTACAGGGTTTGAACACTGAAGCTTTCTTT
CASSLQGLNTEAFF
>-|TRBV6-1|TRBJ1-6|-
TGTGCCAGCAGTGAAGTGCGCTCTTCAGAGGGATCACCCCTCCACTTT
CASSEVRSSEGSPLHF
>-|TRBV9|TRBJ2-7|-
TGTGCCAGCAGCGTAGGACCGTCGAGGTACGAGCAGTACTTC
CASSVGPSRYEQYF
>TRBD1|TRBV28|TRBJ2-7|-
TGTGCCAGCAGTGAGACAGGGAGCTCCTACGAGCAGTACTTC
CASSETGSSYEQYF
>TRBD1|TRBV9|TRBJ1-2|-
TGTGCCAGCAGCCTCCCTTCGGACAGGAATGGCGATGGCTACACCTTC
CASSLPSDRNGDGYTF
>TRBD1|TRBV6-5|TRBJ1-2|-
TGTGCCAGCACCTTAAGTGGGACAGACTATGGCTACACCTTC
CASTLSGTDYGYTF
>-|TRBV4-1|TRBJ1-1|-
TGCGCCAGCAGCCTCCTGCACGGGAACACTGAAGCTTTCTTT
CASSLLHGNTEAFF
>-|TRBV21-1|TRBJ2-7|-
TGTGCCAGCCTAAAAAGAGCGCTAGACCAGTACTTC
CASLKRALDQYF